This T cell receptor beta chain was found in a study of identical twins. Using its own MiXCR run on the 5' RACE reads, TCRdb lists one record per CDR3 protein. The sample consists of 600,000 to 700,000 distinct CDR3 sequences, 20% to 25% of them appearing once. Trimming pared 1 base from V and 0 bases from J, leaving 7 bases between. This CDR3 contains 15 residues. Germline V gene sequence: CDR1 LGHNA, CDR2 YSLEER. In addition, the sample was reused for a study of T cells expressing NK-cell markers.

The specimen was PBMCs. This chain connects TRBV4-3 to TRBJ2-1; D is unclear. The sequence derives from a woman aged 18-29 years in good health. CDR3 DNA: TGCGCCAGCAGCCAAGGGGTGAGCTCCTACAATGAGCAGTTCTTC. The encoded protein is CASSQGVSSYNEQFF.